The clone carrying this T cell receptor beta chain occurred many times. The germline gives CDR1 SGHAT, CDR2 FQNNGV. Trimming shortened V by 3 bases and J by 1 base, and 12 bases separated the two germline ends. The CDR3 sequence is 15 residues long. The study drew participants aged roughly 18 to 89 years from some 23 US areas. Measured with immunoSEQ multiplex PCR; TCRdb has only the in-frame clones, and not every one. Of approximately 270,000 clones listed, 85% to 90% are singletons. The data were taken from a study of blood T cell repertoires in COVID-19. Study overall: COVID-19 samples, acute and convalescent, were from the United States, Italy and Spain.

This chain links TRBV11-2 with TRBJ1-1; a possible D gene is TRBD1 (6 bases). The sequenced sample was PBMCs or T cells enriched from blood (not recorded which). The source of this sequence is a man aged 35-49 years who had recovered from COVID-19. The CDR3 DNA reads as TGTGCCAGCAGCTTGGGGGGGCGAAGGAACACTGAAGCTTTCTTT. It encodes CASSLGGRRNTEAFF.